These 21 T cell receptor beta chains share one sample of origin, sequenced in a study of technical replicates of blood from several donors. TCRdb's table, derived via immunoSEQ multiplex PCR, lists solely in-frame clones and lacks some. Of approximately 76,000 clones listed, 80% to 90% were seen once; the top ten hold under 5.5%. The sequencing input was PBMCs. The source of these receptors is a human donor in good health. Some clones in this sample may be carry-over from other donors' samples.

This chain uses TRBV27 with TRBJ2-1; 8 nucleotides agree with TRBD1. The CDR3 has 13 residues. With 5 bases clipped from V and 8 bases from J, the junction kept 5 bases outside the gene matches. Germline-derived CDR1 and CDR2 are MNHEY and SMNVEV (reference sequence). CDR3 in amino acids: CASSPGGWHEQFF. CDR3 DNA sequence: TGTGCCAGCAGTCCAGGGGGCTGGCATGAGCAGTTCTTC.

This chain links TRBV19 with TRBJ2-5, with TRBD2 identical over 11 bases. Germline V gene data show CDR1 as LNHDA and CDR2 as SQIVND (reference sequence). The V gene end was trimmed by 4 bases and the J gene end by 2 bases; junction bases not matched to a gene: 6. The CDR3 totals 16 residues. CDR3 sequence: CASSTVGTSGQETQYF. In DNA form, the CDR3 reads TGTGCCAGTAGTACAGTCGGGACTAGCGGACAAGAGACCCAGTACTTC.

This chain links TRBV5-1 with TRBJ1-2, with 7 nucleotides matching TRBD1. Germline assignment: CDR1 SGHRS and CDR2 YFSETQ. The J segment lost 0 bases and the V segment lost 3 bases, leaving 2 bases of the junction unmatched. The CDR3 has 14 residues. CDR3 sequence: CASSWDSSNYGYTF. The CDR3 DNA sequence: TGCGCCAGCAGCTGGGACAGCTCTAACTATGGCTACACCTTC.

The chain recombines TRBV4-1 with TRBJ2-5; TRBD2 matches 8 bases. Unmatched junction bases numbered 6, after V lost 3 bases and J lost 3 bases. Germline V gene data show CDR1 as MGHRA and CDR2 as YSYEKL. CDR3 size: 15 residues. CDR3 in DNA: TGCGCCAGCAGCCATGGACGGGGGGGCGAAGAGACCCAGTACTTC. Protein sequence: CASSHGRGGEETQYF.

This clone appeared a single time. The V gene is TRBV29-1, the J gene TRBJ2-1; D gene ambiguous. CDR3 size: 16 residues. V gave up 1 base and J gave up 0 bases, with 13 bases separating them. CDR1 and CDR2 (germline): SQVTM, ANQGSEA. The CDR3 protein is CSVEVAAPSSYNEQFF. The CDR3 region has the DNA TGCAGCGTTGAAGTCGCAGCGCCAAGCTCCTACAATGAGCAGTTCTTC.

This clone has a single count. The DNA of the CDR3 is TGTGCCAGCAGCCGAACAAATGAGCAGTTCTTC. Amino acid sequence: CASSRTNEQFF. The chain has TRBV13 and TRBJ2-1; no firm D call. The V gene lost 5 bases and the J gene lost 7 bases, with 6 bases spanning the gap. Per germline, CDR1 PRHDT and CDR2 FYEKMQ (reference sequence). This CDR3 has 11 residues.

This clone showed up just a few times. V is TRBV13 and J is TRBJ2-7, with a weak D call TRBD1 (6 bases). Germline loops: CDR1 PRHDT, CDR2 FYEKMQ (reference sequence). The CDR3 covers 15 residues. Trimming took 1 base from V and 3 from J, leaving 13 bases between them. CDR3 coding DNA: TGTGCCAGCAGCTTAGAGGGGGACCCTCACTACGAGCAGTACTTC. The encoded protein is CASSLEGDPHYEQYF.

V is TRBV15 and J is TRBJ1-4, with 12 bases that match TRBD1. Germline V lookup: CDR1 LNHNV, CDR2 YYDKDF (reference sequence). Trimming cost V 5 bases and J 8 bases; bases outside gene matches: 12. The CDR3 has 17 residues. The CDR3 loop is CATSEGGTGGRIEKLFF. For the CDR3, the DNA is TGTGCCACCAGCGAGGGGGGGACAGGGGGCAGAATCGAAAAACTGTTTTTT. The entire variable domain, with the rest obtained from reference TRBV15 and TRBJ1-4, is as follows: DAMVIQNPRYQVTQFGKPVTLSCSQTLNHNVMYWYQQKSSQAPKLLFHYYDKDFNNEADTPDNFQSRRPNTSFCFLDIRSPGLGDTAMYLCATSEGGTGGRIEKLFFGSGTQLSVL.

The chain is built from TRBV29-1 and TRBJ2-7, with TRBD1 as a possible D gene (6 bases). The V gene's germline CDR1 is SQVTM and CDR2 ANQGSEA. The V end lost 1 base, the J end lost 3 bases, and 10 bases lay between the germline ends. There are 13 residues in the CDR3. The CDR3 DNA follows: TGCAGCGTTGAAGGGACAGACCTCTACGAGCAGTACTTC. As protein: CSVEGTDLYEQYF.

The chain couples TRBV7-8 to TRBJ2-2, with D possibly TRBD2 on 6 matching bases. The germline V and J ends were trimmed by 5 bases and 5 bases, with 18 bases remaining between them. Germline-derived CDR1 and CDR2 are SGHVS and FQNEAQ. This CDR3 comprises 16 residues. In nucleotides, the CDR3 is TGTGCCAGCAGCCCTCAGACTAGACAGTTTACCGGGGAGCTGTTTTTT. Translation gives CASSPQTRQFTGELFF.

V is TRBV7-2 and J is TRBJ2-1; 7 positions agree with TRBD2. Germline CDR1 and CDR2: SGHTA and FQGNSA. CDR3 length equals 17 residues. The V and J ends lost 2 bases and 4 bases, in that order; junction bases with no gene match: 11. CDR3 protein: CASSLNLGWGGYNEQFF. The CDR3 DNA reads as TGTGCCAGCAGCTTAAATTTGGGCTGGGGGGGGTACAATGAGCAGTTCTTC. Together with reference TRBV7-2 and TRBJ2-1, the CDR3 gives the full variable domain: GAGVSQSPSNKVTEKGKDVELRCDPISGHTALYWYRQSLGQGLEFLIYFQGNSAPDKSGLPSDRFSAERTGGSVSTLTIQRTQQEDSAVYLCASSLNLGWGGYNEQFFGPGTRLTVL.

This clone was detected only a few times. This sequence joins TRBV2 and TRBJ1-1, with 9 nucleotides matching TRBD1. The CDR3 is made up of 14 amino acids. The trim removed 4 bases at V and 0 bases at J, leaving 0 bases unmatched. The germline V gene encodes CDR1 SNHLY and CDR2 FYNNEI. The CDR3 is CASSGTGVNTEAFF. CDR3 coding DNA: TGTGCCAGCAGTGGGACAGGGGTGAACACTGAAGCTTTCTTT.

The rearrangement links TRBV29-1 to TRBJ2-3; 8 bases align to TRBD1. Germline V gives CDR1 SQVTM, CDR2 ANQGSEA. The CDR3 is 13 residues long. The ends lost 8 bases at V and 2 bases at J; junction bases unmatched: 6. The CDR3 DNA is TGCAGCATAGCAGGGGGCATCACAGATACGCAGTATTTT. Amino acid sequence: CSIAGGITDTQYF.

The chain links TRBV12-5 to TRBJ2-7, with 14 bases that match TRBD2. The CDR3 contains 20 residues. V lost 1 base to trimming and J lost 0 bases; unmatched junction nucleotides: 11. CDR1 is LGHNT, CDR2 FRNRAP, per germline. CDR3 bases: TGTGCTAGTGGTTTGGCCCGGACTAGCGGGGGGCCTCCTGCCTCCTACGAGCAGTACTTC. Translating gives CASGLARTSGGPPASYEQYF.

The CDR3, as DNA: TGTGCCGGCGGACAGGGGAACTATGGCTACACCTTC. It specifies CAGGQGNYGYTF. The gene calls are TRBV28 and TRBJ1-2; 9 nucleotides align to TRBD1. The V segment lost 11 bases and the J segment 2 bases; nucleotides outside the gene matches: 3. Germline CDR1 MDHEN, CDR2 SYDVKM. CDR3 size: 12 residues.

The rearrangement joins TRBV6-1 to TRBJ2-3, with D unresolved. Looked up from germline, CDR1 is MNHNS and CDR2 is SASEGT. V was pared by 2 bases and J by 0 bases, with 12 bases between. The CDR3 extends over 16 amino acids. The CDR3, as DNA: TGTGCCAGCAGTGAATCGAGGTCAGCGAGCACAGATACGCAGTATTTT. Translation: CASSESRSASTDTQYF.

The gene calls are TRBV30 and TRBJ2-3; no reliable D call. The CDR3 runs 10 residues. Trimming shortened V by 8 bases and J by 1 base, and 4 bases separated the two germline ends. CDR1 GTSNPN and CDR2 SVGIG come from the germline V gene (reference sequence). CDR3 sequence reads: CAGGTDTQYF. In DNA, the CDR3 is TGTGCCGGAGGCACAGATACGCAGTATTTT.

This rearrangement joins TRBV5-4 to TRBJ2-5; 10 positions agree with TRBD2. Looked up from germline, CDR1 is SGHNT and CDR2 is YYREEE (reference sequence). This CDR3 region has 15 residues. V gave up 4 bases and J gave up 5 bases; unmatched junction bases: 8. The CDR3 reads CASSQAAGGRETQYF. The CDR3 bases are TGTGCCAGCAGCCAGGCAGCGGGGGGGCGCGAGACCCAGTACTTC.

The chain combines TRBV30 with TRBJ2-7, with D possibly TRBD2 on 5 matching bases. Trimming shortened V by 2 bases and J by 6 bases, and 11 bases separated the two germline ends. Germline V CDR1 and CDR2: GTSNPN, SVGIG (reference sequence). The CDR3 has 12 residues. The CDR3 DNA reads TGTGCCTGGAGTCTGGGAGTGGGCGAGCAGTACTTC. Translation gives CAWSLGVGEQYF.

CDR3 protein: CASSMTGVGANVLTF. The CDR3, as DNA: TGTGCCAGTAGTATGACAGGGGTCGGGGCCAACGTCCTGACTTTC. This chain connects TRBV19 to TRBJ2-6, with 8 bases that match TRBD1. This CDR3 has 15 residues. Germline assignment: CDR1 LNHDA and CDR2 SQIVND (reference sequence). Trimming took 3 bases from V and 4 from J; bases not matched to a gene: 2.

CDR3 region: CASSQDTSGQETQYF. The CDR3 coding sequence is TGCGCCAGCAGCCAAGATACTAGCGGCCAAGAGACCCAGTACTTC. The chain combines TRBV4-3 with TRBJ2-5, with 8 positions matching TRBD2. The CDR3 length is 15 residues. Germline CDR1 is LGHNA and CDR2 is YSLEER. The ends lost 0 bases at V and 1 base at J; junction bases unmatched: 1.